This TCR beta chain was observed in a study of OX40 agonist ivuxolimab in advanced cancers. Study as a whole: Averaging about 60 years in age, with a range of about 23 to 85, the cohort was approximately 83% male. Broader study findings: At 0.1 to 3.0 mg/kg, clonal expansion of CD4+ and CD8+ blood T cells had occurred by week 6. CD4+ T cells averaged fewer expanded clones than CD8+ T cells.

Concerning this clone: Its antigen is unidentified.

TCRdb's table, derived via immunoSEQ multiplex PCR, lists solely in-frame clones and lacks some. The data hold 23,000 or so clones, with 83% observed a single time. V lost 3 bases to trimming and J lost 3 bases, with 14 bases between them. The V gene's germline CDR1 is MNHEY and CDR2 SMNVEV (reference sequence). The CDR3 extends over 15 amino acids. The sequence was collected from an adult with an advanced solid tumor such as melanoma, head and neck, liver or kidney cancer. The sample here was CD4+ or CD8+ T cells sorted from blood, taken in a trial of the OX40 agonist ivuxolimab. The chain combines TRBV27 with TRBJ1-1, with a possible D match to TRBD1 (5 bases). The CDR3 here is CASSFSQGAHTEAFF. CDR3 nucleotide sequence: TGTGCCAGCAGTTTCTCCCAGGGCGCGCACACTGAAGCTTTCTTT.